One T cell receptor (beta chain) is described in this entry. Its antigen remains unknown. This sample stems from a study of vaccination and CD4 T cells after COVID-19. Treatment described: approximately 9-day PBMC culture with coronavirus spike peptide pools or control peptides (ViraFEST assay). The unexposed donor's CD4+ T cells were collected before the COVID-19 pandemic (2011-2018). Trimming took off 5 bases at V and 2 bases at J, with 13 bases between the two ends. The CDR3 is 15 residues long. Germline V lookup: CDR1 LNHDA, CDR2 SQIVND (reference sequence). Cultured CD4+ T cells had their DNA profiled by the Oncomine TCR Beta short-read assay. Cultures of CD4+ T cells served as the source for extracting genomic DNA. TCRdb analysed the PCR reads with MiXCR anew, one entry per CDR3 protein. Among about 8,300 distinct CDR3 sequences listed, approximately 35% were seen once.

The chain couples TRBV19 to TRBJ1-5; D gene unclear. Sequenced: CD4+ T cells from blood, cultured in vitro. This clonotype was obtained from a human donor in good health. This chain's CDR3 is CASSWGSQGNQPQHF. The CDR3 DNA sequence: TGTGCCAGTAGTTGGGGATCCCAAGGCAATCAGCCCCAGCATTTT.